A single sample gave rise to the 7 T cell receptor beta chains below, sequenced in a study of siplizumab effects on memory and regulatory T cells. The table came from immunoSEQ multiplex PCR; TCRdb's copy has only in-frame clones and leaves some out. The data hold about 120,000 clones, with 85% to 95% observed a single time. Material: non-Treg CD4+ T cells sorted from blood. These receptors came from a human donor in good health.

The V gene is TRBV6-6, the J gene TRBJ1-6; 8 bases fit TRBD1. CDR1 is MNHNY and CDR2 is SVGAGI in the germline V gene (reference sequence). With V trimmed by 8 bases and J by 14 bases, 11 bases remained unmatched. The CDR3 runs to 13 residues. The CDR3 DNA reads as TGTGCCAGCGTGCCCGGACAGGGACTATCCCTCCACTTT. Translated: CASVPGQGLSLHF.

The chain combines TRBV5-4 with TRBJ1-2, with D perhaps TRBD1 (5 bases). Trimming took 3 bases from V and 5 from J, leaving 23 bases between them. The CDR3 loop spans 17 amino acids. Germline loops: CDR1 SGHNT, CDR2 YYREEE (reference sequence). Here the CDR3 reads CASSSGGGTNVGYGYTF. The CDR3, as DNA: TGTGCCAGCAGCTCGGGTGGGGGGACCAACGTTGGGTATGGCTACACCTTC.

By sample share, this clone is medium-sized. J is TRBJ1-2 and V is TRBV6-1, with 8 bases fitting TRBD1. Trimming took 6 bases from V and 6 from J; bases not matched to a gene: 12. This CDR3 comprises 15 residues. Germline CDR1 MNHNS, CDR2 SASEGT. The CDR3, as DNA: TGTGCCAGCAGCAAACCCGGGACAGGAGGAGATGGCTACACCTTC. It yields the protein CASSKPGTGGDGYTF.

The chain is built from TRBV19 and TRBJ1-4; D uncertain. The V end lost 3 bases, the J end lost 7 bases, and 12 bases lay between the germline ends. This CDR3 comprises 14 residues. From germline, CDR1 is LNHDA and CDR2 SQIVND (reference sequence). In DNA, the CDR3 is TGTGCCAGTAGTATCGGGGTCGCGGTTGAAAAACTGTTTTTT. Encoded protein: CASSIGVAVEKLFF.

J is TRBJ1-4 and V is TRBV6-6, with D possibly TRBD1 on 5 matching bases. The V end was cut by 0 bases, the J end by 8 bases, with 10 bases between. The CDR3 sequence is 14 residues long. Germline V gene data show CDR1 as MNHNY and CDR2 as SVGAGI (reference sequence). For the CDR3, the DNA is TGTGCCAGCAGTTACTCGAACGGGGGAGAAAAACTGTTTTTT. This gives the protein CASSYSNGGEKLFF.

This chain connects TRBV28 to TRBJ2-7; D not resolved. This CDR3 spans 12 amino acids. Trimming took off 4 bases at V and 2 bases at J, with 6 bases between the two ends. The V gene's germline CDR1 is MDHEN and CDR2 SYDVKM. This CDR3 is CASSSVPYEQYF. The CDR3 DNA reads TGTGCCAGCAGTTCAGTCCCCTACGAGCAGTACTTC.

J is TRBJ1-5 and V is TRBV6-1, with D perhaps TRBD1 (5 bases). The CDR3 runs 15 residues. Trimming shortened V by 5 bases and J by 1 base, and 12 bases separated the two germline ends. CDR1 is MNHNS, CDR2 SASEGT, per germline. The CDR3 loop is CASSSGTLSNQPQHF. CDR3 DNA sequence: TGTGCCAGCAGTTCCGGGACCTTGAGCAATCAGCCCCAGCATTTT.